This T cell receptor (beta chain) was observed in a study of T cell responses to AZD1222 COVID-19 vaccine. Study-wide findings and caveats: White British donors predominated, females outnumbered males, and clonal diversity was possibly underestimated. At 160-218 and 743-854, vaccine-associated CD4 TCRs were dominant, and they spanned spike. Nearly half of spike-specific TCRs reportedly go after variant regions that carry no mutations.

On this clone itself: Its antigen is not identified.

Clones were sequenced by immunoSEQ multiplex PCR, and TCRdb holds only the in-frame ones, with some missing. This table has about 120,000 clones, 85% to 90% appearing once. CDR3 size: 13 residues. V shed 3 bases and J shed 1 base, with 6 bases lying between them. The germline CDR1 and CDR2 sequences are SSHAT and FNYEAQ (reference sequence). This TCR was sampled from an adult in good health. V gene TRBV7-7 combines with J gene TRBJ1-1; D is uncertain. The sample in question was peripheral blood, obtained on day 0 of MenACWY control vaccination. The DNA for the CDR3 is TGTGCCAGCAGCTTGCAGGAGAACACTGAAGCTTTCTTT. It translates to CASSLQENTEAFF.